The 32 T cell receptor beta chains reported below all come from one sample, sequenced in a study of metastatic and nonmetastatic thyroid tumors. TCRdb re-analyzed the PCR reads using MiXCR. Here the sample spans fewer than 4,500 clones, less than 25% being singletons. Treatment of any kind had been given to no patient before thyroid surgery. The sequenced sample was tumor tissue. All receptors derive from a male donor with papillary thyroid cancer or a benign thyroid nodule (not recorded which). Some clones in this sample may be carry-over from other donors' samples.

This clone showed up many times. The junction departs from germline at one end; a sequencing error may be responsible. CDR3 DNA: TGTGCTAGCAGCTTAGCGCTAAATGAGCAGTTCTTC. Translating it yields CASSLALNEQFF. The V and J genes are TRBV7-7 and TRBJ2-1; TRBD2 is a possible D gene (5 bases). The CDR3 runs to 12 residues. Looked up from germline, CDR1 is SSHAT and CDR2 is FNYEAQ (reference sequence). Based on the CDR3 plus reference TRBV7-7 and TRBJ2-1, the full variable domain is GAGVSQSPRYKVTKRGQDVTLRCDPISSHATLYWYQQALGQGPEFLTYFNYEAQPDKSGLPSDRFSAERPEGSISTLTIQRTEQRDSAMYRCASSLALNEQFFGPGTRLTVL.

This clone was recorded a few times. This chain connects TRBV6-1 to TRBJ2-1; 8 nucleotides align to TRBD2. Unmatched junction bases numbered 10, after V lost 7 bases and J lost 2 bases. The germline CDR1 and CDR2 sequences are MNHNS and SASEGT. The CDR3 has 16 residues. The CDR3 region is CASTISGERAYNEQFF. The CDR3 bases are TGTGCCAGCACCATTAGCGGGGAGAGGGCCTACAATGAGCAGTTCTTC.

There are a few counts of this clone. The chain has TRBV6-1 and TRBJ2-7, with D perhaps matching TRBD2 (6 bases). Germline CDR1 reads MNHNS; CDR2 reads SASEGT. V was shortened by 6 bases and J by 4 bases, with 13 bases between the two germline ends. The CDR3 totals 13 residues. The CDR3 nucleotides read TGTGCCAGCAGGGACCCTGGGAGGTACGAGCAGTACTTC. This encodes CASRDPGRYEQYF.

The CDR3 protein is CASSFTGAEGYTF. CDR3 nucleotides: TGCGCCAGCAGCTTTACAGGAGCGGAAGGCTACACCTTC. The chain links TRBV5-1 to TRBJ1-2; D perhaps matches TRBD1 (5 bases). There are 13 residues in the CDR3. Germline assignment: CDR1 SGHRS and CDR2 YFSETQ. V lost 2 bases, J lost 8 bases, and 13 bases lay in between.

This clone was counted only a few times. The rearrangement joins TRBV7-3 to TRBJ2-1; 7 nucleotides match TRBD2. The ends lost 1 base at V and 3 bases at J; junction bases unmatched: 15. Germline values: CDR1 SGHTA, CDR2 FQGTGA. The CDR3 has 19 amino acids. The CDR3 bases are TGTGCCAGCAGCTTAAACCGTAACCCCGCTAGCGGACACTACAATGAGCAGTTCTTC. This encodes CASSLNRNPASGHYNEQFF.

The table lists this clone with a few counts. V usage is TRBV27 and J usage is TRBJ2-1, with D possibly being TRBD1 (6 bases). The V gene's germline CDR1 is MNHEY and CDR2 SMNVEV (reference sequence). V was clipped by 4 bases and J by 4 bases, with 11 bases between them. The CDR3 has 14 amino acids. DNA for the CDR3: TGTGCCAGCAGTTCACCTGGACAGTACAATGAGCAGTTCTTC. Protein: CASSSPGQYNEQFF.

This clone is classed as medium-sized. The chain carries TRBV28 and TRBJ2-5; D could derive from TRBD1 or TRBD2 (5 bases each). From germline, CDR1 is MDHEN and CDR2 SYDVKM. Between the trimmed V and J ends, which lost 8 bases and 2 bases, there was a span of 18 bases. This CDR3 spans 15 amino acids. DNA for the CDR3: TGTGCCAGCTTAGGTGGGGGACGTTTTCAAGAGACCCAGTACTTC. It encodes CASLGGGRFQETQYF.

This chain joins TRBV20-1 and TRBJ1-6; 9 positions agree with TRBD1. Germline V gene sequence: CDR1 DFQATT, CDR2 SNEGSKA (reference sequence). The CDR3 is made up of 14 amino acids. Trimming at V came to 6 bases and at J to 10 bases, leaving 10 bases not matched to a gene. CDR3 sequence: CSADTGGAPSPLHF. CDR3 DNA: TGCAGTGCAGATACAGGGGGCGCGCCCTCACCCCTCCACTTT.

This clone occurred many times. The chain recombines TRBV5-4 with TRBJ2-5; 8 nucleotides line up with TRBD2. CDR1 and CDR2 from the germline V gene are SGHNT and YYREEE (reference sequence). After removal of 2 bases from V and 2 bases from J, the junction contained 5 bases not matched to a gene. The CDR3 consists of 15 residues. The CDR3 sequence: CASSFGLALQETQYF. CDR3 DNA: TGTGCCAGCAGCTTTGGACTAGCACTTCAAGAGACCCAGTACTTC.

This clone has a handful of counts. Here the CDR3 reads CASSYGVNSPLHF. DNA of the CDR3: TGTGCCAGCAGCTACGGGGTGAATTCACCCCTCCACTTT. This chain joins TRBV6-1 and TRBJ1-6; D gene ambiguous. Germline-derived CDR1 and CDR2 are MNHNS and SASEGT. The CDR3 is 13 residues long. V lost 6 bases, J lost 7 bases, and 10 bases lay in between.

This clone was counted a few times. This chain uses TRBV28 with TRBJ2-1; 7 positions match TRBD1. The CDR3 contains 14 residues. J was trimmed by 10 bases and V by 8 bases; bases with no gene match: 14. Germline V gene data show CDR1 as MDHEN and CDR2 as SYDVKM. CDR3 protein: CASQGVTTHWEQFF. CDR3 sequence (DNA): TGTGCCAGCCAGGGGGTGACCACACATTGGGAGCAGTTCTTC.

Worth noting for this clone: Its ends do not fully match the called genes, so a read error is possible. J is TRBJ2-1 and V is TRBV11-2; 9 positions agree with TRBD2. Germline V gene sequence: CDR1 SGHAT, CDR2 FQNNGV. This CDR3 is built from 15 residues. CDR3 sequence (DNA): TGTGCCAGCAGCCTAGAGGGCCTAGCGGGACGAGAGCAGTTCTTC. Translation: CASSLEGLAGREQFF.

By proportion, this clone is medium-sized (0.01 to 0.1%). This chain uses TRBV5-1 with TRBJ2-6; TRBD1 matches at 11 bases. The germline V gene encodes CDR1 SGHRS and CDR2 YFSETQ. The CDR3 sequence is 20 residues long. The trim removed 2 bases at V and 2 bases at J, leaving 12 bases unmatched. CDR3 amino acids: CASSLSGTGGISTGANVLTF. CDR3 in DNA: TGCGCCAGCAGCTTATCCGGGACAGGGGGTATTTCGACTGGGGCCAACGTCCTGACTTTC.

This clone was detected a few times. This chain connects TRBV6-1 to TRBJ2-1, with a weak D call TRBD2 (5 bases). The V end lost 2 bases, the J end lost 8 bases, and 7 bases lay between the germline ends. The CDR3 spans 12 residues. Per the germline V gene, CDR1 is MNHNS and CDR2 is SASEGT. CDR3 sequence: CASSEYGDEQFF. In DNA form, the CDR3 reads TGTGCCAGCAGTGAATACGGGGATGAGCAGTTCTTC.

The chain links TRBV19 to TRBJ2-3; TRBD1 matches 7 bases. The junction had 5 bases not matched to a gene; V was cut back by 5 bases and J by 0 bases. Germline-derived CDR1 and CDR2 are LNHDA and SQIVND (reference sequence). The CDR3 runs to 15 residues. The CDR3 region has the DNA TGTGCCAGTAGTCCCAGACAGGGTAGCACAGATACGCAGTATTTT. It yields the protein CASSPRQGSTDTQYF.

Concerning this clone itself: An end of the junction differs from the germline gene, which may be a read error. The V call is TRBV7-7, the J call TRBJ1-1, with D hard to call. CDR1 SSHAT and CDR2 FNYEAQ come from the germline V gene (reference sequence). This CDR3 region has 13 residues. The CDR3 sequence: CASSEAENTEAFF. CDR3 sequence (DNA): TGTGCTAGCAGCGAGGCAGAGAACACTGAAGCTTTCTTT.

This clone is medium-sized in the sample. This rearrangement joins TRBV6-1 to TRBJ2-3; 7 bases match TRBD1. This CDR3 has 15 residues. With V trimmed by 6 bases and J by 1 base, 7 bases remained unmatched. Germline lookup yields CDR1 MNHNS and CDR2 SASEGT. CDR3: CASSVTGWGTDTQYF. CDR3 nucleotide sequence: TGTGCCAGCAGCGTGACAGGGTGGGGCACAGATACGCAGTATTTT.

This clone is categorized as medium-sized. In the same sample, other DNA sequences code for this CDR3. The V call is TRBV7-9, the J call TRBJ1-4; 10 nucleotides align to TRBD1. The CDR3 consists of 14 residues. V lost 5 bases and J lost 5; bases outside the gene matches: 2. The V gene's germline CDR1 is SEHNR and CDR2 FQNEAQ (reference sequence). CDR3 in amino acids: CASSQGQGNEKLFF. The CDR3 DNA is TGTGCCAGCAGCCAGGGACAGGGGAATGAAAAACTGTTTTTT.

The CDR3 DNA follows: TGTGCCAGCAGCTTAGCCGGGGGCAGAACAGATACGCAGTATTTT. The encoded protein is CASSLAGGRTDTQYF. The chain is built from TRBV11-1 and TRBJ2-3; D is tentatively TRBD1 or TRBD2 (6 bases each). V lost 0 bases, J lost 3 bases, and 10 bases lay in between. Germline-derived CDR1 and CDR2 are SGHAT and FQDESV (reference sequence). The CDR3 covers 15 residues.

At least ten counts were recorded for this clone. The chain joins TRBV9 to TRBJ2-3, with 10 nucleotides matching TRBD1. Germline V gene lookup returns CDR1 SGDLS and CDR2 YYNGEE. This CDR3 is built from 16 residues. V lost 3 bases and J lost 1; bases outside the gene matches: 5. The CDR3 sequence is CASSDPGQGGTDTQYF. CDR3 in DNA: TGTGCCAGCAGCGACCCTGGACAGGGGGGCACAGATACGCAGTATTTT.

This clone counts as large. V and J are TRBV6-1 and TRBJ2-1; 11 nucleotides align to TRBD2. CDR3 length: 15 residues. The germline V gene has CDR1 MNHNS and CDR2 SASEGT. J gave up 10 bases and V 6 bases, and 11 bases lay outside the gene matches. The CDR3 protein is CASRNYLAGGGEQFF. CDR3 DNA: TGTGCCAGCAGAAACTATCTAGCGGGAGGCGGGGAGCAGTTCTTC.

The J gene is TRBJ1-1, the V gene TRBV6-1; D unresolved. The CDR3 loop spans 14 amino acids. V lost 0 bases to trimming and J lost 4 bases, with 9 bases between them. Germline CDR1 and CDR2: MNHNS and SASEGT. This CDR3 reads CASSEASWSTEAFF. The CDR3 nucleotides read TGTGCCAGCAGTGAAGCGTCGTGGTCCACTGAAGCTTTCTTT.

This clone has just a few counts. The chain employs TRBV30 and TRBJ2-7; 9 bases map to TRBD2. The V and J ends lost 1 base and 2 bases, in that order; junction bases with no gene match: 12. The CDR3 is made up of 17 amino acids. CDR1 GTSNPN and CDR2 SVGIG come from the germline V gene (reference sequence). CDR3 sequence (DNA): TGTGCCTGGAGTGACCCCCCTCGACTAGCGGTAACCTACGAGCAGTACTTC. This gives the protein CAWSDPPRLAVTYEQYF.

This clone was counted between two and nine times. The rearrangement joins TRBV6-2 or TRBV6-3 to TRBJ2-7, with 11 bases fitting TRBD2. The length of the CDR3 is 16 residues. Germline CDR1 MNHEY, CDR2 SVGEGT. The ends lost 2 bases at V and 3 bases at J; junction bases unmatched: 6. CDR3 in DNA: TGTGCCAGCAGTTACCGAAGACTAGCGGGAAGCTACGAGCAGTACTTC. It specifies CASSYRRLAGSYEQYF.

This chain joins TRBV5-1 and TRBJ2-5; TRBD2 matches 10 bases. V was clipped by 0 bases and J by 3 bases; unmatched bases: 5. Looked up from germline, CDR1 is SGHRS and CDR2 is YFSETQ. CDR3 length equals 16 residues. The chain's CDR3 is CASSLGASGSEETQYF. CDR3 in DNA: TGCGCCAGCAGCTTGGGGGCTAGCGGGAGTGAAGAGACCCAGTACTTC.

Only a few counts were recorded for this clone. Just one base apart from a much larger clone, this may be a read error. Without the conserved terminal phenylalanine or tryptophan, this CDR3 likely stems from a read error. The J gene is TRBJ2-4, the V gene TRBV7-9; D gene ambiguous. V shed 1 base and J shed 7 bases, with 2 bases lying between them. The CDR3 extends over 11 amino acids. Germline V gene data show CDR1 as SEHNR and CDR2 as FQNEAQ (reference sequence). In DNA, the CDR3 is TGTGCCAGCAGCTTAGAGAACATTCAGTACTGC. This gives the protein CASSLENIQYC.

This chain joins TRBV7-3 and TRBJ2-2; 9 nucleotides agree with TRBD1. V gave up 3 bases and J gave up 2 bases; unmatched junction bases: 4. The CDR3 is 16 residues long. CDR1 is SGHTA and CDR2 is FQGTGA in the germline V gene. The CDR3 loop is CASSLGGQGNTGELFF. CDR3 nucleotide sequence: TGTGCCAGCAGCTTGGGGGGACAGGGAAACACCGGGGAGCTGTTTTTT.

The gene calls are TRBV12-3 or TRBV12-4 and TRBJ2-3; tentatively, D is TRBD1 (5 bases). The V end lost 6 bases, the J end lost 4 bases, and 14 bases lay between the germline ends. This CDR3 comprises 14 residues. CDR3 nucleotides: TGTGCCAGCAGACTTACTACAGGCGCAGATACGCAGTATTTT. Translated: CASRLTTGADTQYF.

This clone appeared many times. V usage is TRBV25-1 and J usage is TRBJ2-3; no firm D call. Trimming took off 3 bases at V and 0 bases at J, with 10 bases between the two ends. This CDR3 comprises 15 residues. Germline CDR1 MGHDK, CDR2 SYGVNS. The CDR3 DNA is TGTGCCAGCAGTGATTTTGGCAGTAGCACAGATACGCAGTATTTT. This translates into CASSDFGSSTDTQYF.

This clone is classed as medium-sized. V and J are TRBV5-5 and TRBJ2-7; 9 bases are shared with TRBD1. The CDR3 contains 16 residues. Germline V CDR1 and CDR2: SGHKS, YYEKEE (reference sequence). The V segment lost 0 bases and the J segment 9 bases; nucleotides outside the gene matches: 13. As DNA, the CDR3 is TGTGCCAGCAGCTTGGGGCCACAGGGGGCTGGGTATGGGCAGTACTTC. Its protein is CASSLGPQGAGYGQYF.

By its share, this clone is medium-sized. The V call is TRBV3-1, the J call TRBJ2-3; tentatively, D is TRBD1 or TRBD2 (5 bases each). CDR3 size: 16 residues. Trimming stripped 0 bases from V and 6 bases from J, with 16 bases between. CDR1 is LGHDT and CDR2 is YNNKEL in the germline V gene (reference sequence). CDR3 protein: CASSQEGWDPGDTQYF. As DNA, the CDR3 is TGTGCCAGCAGCCAAGAAGGGTGGGACCCGGGGGATACGCAGTATTTT.

At least ten counts were recorded for this clone. A much larger clonotype is one base distant, so this may be a read error. The V and J genes are TRBV7-9 and TRBJ2-7; maybe TRBD2 (7 bases). The CDR3 is made up of 12 amino acids. Germline CDR1 and CDR2: SEHNR and FQNEAQ (reference sequence). CDR3 coding DNA: TGTGTCAGCAGCCAAGGGGGGGGCGAGCAGTACTTC. This sequence encodes CVSSQGGGEQYF.